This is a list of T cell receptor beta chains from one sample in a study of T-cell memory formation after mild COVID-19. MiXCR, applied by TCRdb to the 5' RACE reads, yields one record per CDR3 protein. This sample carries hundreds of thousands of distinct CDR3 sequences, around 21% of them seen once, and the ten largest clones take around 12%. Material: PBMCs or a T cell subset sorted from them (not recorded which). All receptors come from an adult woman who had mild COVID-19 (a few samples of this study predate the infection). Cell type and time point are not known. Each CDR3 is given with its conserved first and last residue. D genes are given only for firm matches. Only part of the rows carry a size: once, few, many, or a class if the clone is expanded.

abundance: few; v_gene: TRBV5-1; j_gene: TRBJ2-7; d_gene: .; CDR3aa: CASSVTGLTYEQYF; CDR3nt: TGCGCCAGCAGCGTGACAGGCCTTACCTACGAGCAGTACTTC
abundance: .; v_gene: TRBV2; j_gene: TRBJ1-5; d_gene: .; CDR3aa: CASSGRNQPQHF; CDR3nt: TGTGCCAGCAGTGGGAGGAATCAGCCCCAGCATTTT
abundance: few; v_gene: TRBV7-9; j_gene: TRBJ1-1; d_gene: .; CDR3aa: CASSLALVVPEAFF; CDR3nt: TGTGCCAGCAGCTTAGCGCTGGTGGTCCCTGAAGCTTTCTTT
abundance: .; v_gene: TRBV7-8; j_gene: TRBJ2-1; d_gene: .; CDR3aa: CASSHGSEAFF; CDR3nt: TGTGCCAGCAGCCACGGGTCTGAGGCGTTCTTC
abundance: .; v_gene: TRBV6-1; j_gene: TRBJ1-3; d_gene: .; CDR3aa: CASTWGVGGNTIYF; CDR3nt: TGTGCCAGCACCTGGGGGGTCGGAGGAAACACCATATATTTT
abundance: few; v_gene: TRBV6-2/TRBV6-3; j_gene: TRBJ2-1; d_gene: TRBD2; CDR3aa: CASSYSKASGTYNEQFF; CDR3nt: TGTGCCAGCAGTTACTCGAAGGCTAGCGGGACGTACAATGAGCAGTTCTTC
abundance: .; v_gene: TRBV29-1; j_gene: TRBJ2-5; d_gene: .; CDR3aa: CSVAAGERETQYF; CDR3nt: TGCAGCGTTGCGGCAGGGGAGAGAGAGACCCAGTACTTC
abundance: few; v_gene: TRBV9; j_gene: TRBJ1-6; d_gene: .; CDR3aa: CASSGLGLGGSPLHF; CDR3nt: TGTGCCAGCAGCGGGCTGGGCCTAGGGGGTTCACCCCTCCACTTT
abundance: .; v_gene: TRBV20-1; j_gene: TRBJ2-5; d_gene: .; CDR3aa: CSATASTVGAPQETQYF; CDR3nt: TGCAGTGCTACCGCCTCCACTGTGGGGGCGCCACAAGAGACCCAGTACTTC
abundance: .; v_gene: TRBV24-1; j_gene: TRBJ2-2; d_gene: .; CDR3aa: CATSALNLNTGELFF; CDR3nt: TGTGCCACCAGTGCCCTGAACCTGAACACCGGGGAGCTGTTTTTT
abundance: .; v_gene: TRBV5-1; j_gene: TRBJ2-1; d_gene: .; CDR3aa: CASSLGGVRGAGEQFF; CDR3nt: TGCGCCAGCAGCTTGGGGGGTGTGAGAGGGGCCGGTGAGCAGTTCTTC
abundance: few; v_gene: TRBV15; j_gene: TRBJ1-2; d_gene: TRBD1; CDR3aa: CATSMYQGAGGYTF; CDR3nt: TGTGCCACCAGCATGTACCAGGGGGCTGGGGGCTACACCTTC
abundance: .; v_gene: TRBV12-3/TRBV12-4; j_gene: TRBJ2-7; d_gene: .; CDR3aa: CASSLGGVWEQYF; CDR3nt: TGTGCCAGCAGTTTAGGAGGGGTGTGGGAGCAGTACTTC
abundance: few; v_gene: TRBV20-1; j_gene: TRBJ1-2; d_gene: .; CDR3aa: CSARDLSGGDYGYTF; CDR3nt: TGCAGTGCTAGAGATCTCTCGGGAGGTGACTATGGCTACACCTTC
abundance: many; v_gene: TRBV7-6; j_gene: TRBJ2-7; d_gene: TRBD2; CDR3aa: CASSSRLAGGYEQYF; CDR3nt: TGTGCCAGCAGCTCCAGACTAGCGGGAGGCTACGAGCAGTACTTC
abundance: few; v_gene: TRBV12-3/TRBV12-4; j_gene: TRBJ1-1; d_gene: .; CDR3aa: CASSLIRAEAFF; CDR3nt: TGTGCCAGCAGTTTAATTAGGGCTGAAGCTTTCTTT
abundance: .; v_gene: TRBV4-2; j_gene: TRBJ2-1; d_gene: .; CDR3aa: CASSQGGGTSYNEQFF; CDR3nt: TGTGCCAGCAGCCAAGGCGGGGGCACCTCCTACAATGAGCAGTTCTTC
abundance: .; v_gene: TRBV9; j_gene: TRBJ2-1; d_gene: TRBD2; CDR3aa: CASSAGTSGHEQFF; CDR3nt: TGTGCCAGCAGCGCTGGGACTAGCGGCCATGAGCAGTTCTTC
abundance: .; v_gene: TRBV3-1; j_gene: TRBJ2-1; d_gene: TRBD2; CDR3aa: CASSHHGTSGFRNEQFF; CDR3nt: TGTGCCAGCAGCCACCACGGGACTAGCGGTTTTCGGAATGAGCAGTTCTTC
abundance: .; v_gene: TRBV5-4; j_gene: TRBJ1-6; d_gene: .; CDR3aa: CASSLDTISNSPLHF; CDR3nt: TGTGCCAGCAGCTTGGACACAATCTCAAATTCACCCCTCCACTTT
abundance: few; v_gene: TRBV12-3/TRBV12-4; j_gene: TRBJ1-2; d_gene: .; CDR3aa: CASSLGGEQDLYGYTF; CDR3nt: TGTGCCAGCAGTTTAGGCGGGGAACAAGACCTCTATGGCTACACCTTC
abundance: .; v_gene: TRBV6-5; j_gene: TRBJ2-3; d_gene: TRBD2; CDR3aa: CASSPLAAYADTQYF; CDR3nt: TGTGCCAGCAGTCCTCTAGCGGCCTATGCAGATACGCAGTATTTT
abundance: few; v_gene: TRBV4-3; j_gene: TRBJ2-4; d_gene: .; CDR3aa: CASSQGRLDPALIQYF; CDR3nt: TGCGCCAGCAGCCAAGGTCGTTTGGACCCGGCGCTCATTCAGTACTTC
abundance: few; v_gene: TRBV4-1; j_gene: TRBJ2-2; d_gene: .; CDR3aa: CASRYRVGNTGELFF; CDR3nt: TGCGCCAGCAGGTACAGGGTGGGAAACACCGGGGAGCTGTTTTTT
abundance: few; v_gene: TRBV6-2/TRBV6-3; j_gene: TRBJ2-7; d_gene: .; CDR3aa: CASSRDLGPYEQYF; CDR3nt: TGTGCCAGCAGTCGGGACCTGGGTCCCTACGAGCAGTACTTC
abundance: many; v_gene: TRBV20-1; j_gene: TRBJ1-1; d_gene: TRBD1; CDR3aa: CSALEGGTGNTEAFF; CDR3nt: TGCAGTGCTTTAGAAGGGGGCACTGGGAACACTGAAGCTTTCTTT
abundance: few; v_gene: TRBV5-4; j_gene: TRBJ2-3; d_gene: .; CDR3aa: CASIRSPVGTDTQYF; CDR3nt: TGTGCCAGCATCAGATCCCCCGTCGGCACAGATACGCAGTATTTT
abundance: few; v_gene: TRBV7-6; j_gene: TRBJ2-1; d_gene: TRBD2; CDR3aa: CASRTSGPLRF; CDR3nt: TGTGCCAGCAGGACTAGCGGCCCTCTTCGGTTC
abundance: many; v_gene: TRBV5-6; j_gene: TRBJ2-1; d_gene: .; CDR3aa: CASSLSGNEQFF; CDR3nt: TGTGCCAGCAGCCTTTCAGGCAATGAGCAGTTCTTC
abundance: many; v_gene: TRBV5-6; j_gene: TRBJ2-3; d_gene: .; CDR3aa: CASSALGDTQYF; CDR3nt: TGTGCCAGCAGCGCCTTGGGAGATACGCAGTATTTT
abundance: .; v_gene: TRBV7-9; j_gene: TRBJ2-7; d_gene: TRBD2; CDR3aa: CASSSPRGLAGRISSYEQYF; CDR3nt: TGTGCCAGCAGCTCGCCCAGGGGACTAGCGGGACGAATAAGCTCCTACGAGCAGTACTTC
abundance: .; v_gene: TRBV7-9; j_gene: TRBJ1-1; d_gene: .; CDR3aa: CASSLADRLNTEAFF; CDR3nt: TGTGCCAGCAGCTTAGCGGACAGACTGAACACTGAAGCTTTCTTT
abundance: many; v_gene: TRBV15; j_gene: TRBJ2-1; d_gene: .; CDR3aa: CATSTRLQGLPYNEQFF; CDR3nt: TGTGCCACCAGCACCCGTTTACAGGGCCTCCCATACAATGAGCAGTTCTTC
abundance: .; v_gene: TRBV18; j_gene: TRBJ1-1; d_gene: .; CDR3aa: CASSPRELNTEAFF; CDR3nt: TGTGCCAGCTCACCGAGAGAGCTGAACACTGAAGCTTTCTTT
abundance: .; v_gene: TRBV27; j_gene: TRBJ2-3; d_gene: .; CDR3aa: CASSLVFWVDTQYF; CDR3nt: TGTGCCAGCAGTTTGGTATTTTGGGTAGATACGCAGTATTTT
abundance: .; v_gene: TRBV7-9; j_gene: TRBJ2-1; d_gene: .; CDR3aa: CASSLVLYNEQFF; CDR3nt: TGTGCCAGCAGCTTAGTGCTCTACAATGAGCAGTTCTTC
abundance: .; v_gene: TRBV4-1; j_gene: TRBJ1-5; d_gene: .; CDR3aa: CASSPHSGGNQPQHF; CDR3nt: TGCGCCAGCAGCCCCCACTCGGGAGGCAATCAGCCCCAGCATTTT
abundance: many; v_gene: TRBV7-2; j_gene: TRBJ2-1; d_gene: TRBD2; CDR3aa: CASSGLAGGPDQFF; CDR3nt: TGTGCCAGCAGTGGACTAGCGGGAGGGCCGGACCAGTTCTTC
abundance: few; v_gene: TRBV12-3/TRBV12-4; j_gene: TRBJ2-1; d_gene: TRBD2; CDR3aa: CASSTPGTSGNEQFF; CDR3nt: TGTGCCAGCAGCACTCCCGGGACTAGCGGCAATGAGCAGTTCTTC
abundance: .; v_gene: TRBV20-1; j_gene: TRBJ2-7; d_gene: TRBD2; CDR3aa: CSAQTSGGGYEQYF; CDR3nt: TGCAGTGCGCAGACTAGCGGGGGGGGATACGAGCAGTACTTC
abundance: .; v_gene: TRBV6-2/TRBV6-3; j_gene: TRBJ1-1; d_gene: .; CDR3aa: CASSYVGGATEAFF; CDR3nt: TGTGCCAGCAGTTACGTGGGGGGCGCGACTGAAGCTTTCTTT
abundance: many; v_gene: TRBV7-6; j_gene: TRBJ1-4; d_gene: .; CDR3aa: CASSFLGAPNEKLFF; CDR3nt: TGTGCCAGCAGCTTCTTGGGGGCTCCTAATGAAAAACTGTTTTTT
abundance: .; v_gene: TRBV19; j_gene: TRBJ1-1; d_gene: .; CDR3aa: CASSTGLYTEAFF; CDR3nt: TGTGCCAGTAGTACGGGACTGTACACTGAAGCTTTCTTT
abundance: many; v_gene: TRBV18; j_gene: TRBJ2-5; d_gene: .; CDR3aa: CASSSRQSQETQYF; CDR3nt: TGTGCCAGCTCATCCCGACAATCACAAGAGACCCAGTACTTC
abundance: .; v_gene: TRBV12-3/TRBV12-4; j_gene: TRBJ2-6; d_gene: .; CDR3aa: CASRGLRGSGANVLTF; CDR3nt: TGTGCCAGCAGAGGACTCAGGGGATCTGGGGCCAACGTCCTGACTTTC
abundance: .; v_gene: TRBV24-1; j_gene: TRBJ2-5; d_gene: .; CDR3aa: CATSATGPKETQYF; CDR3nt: TGTGCCACCAGTGCTACAGGACCAAAAGAGACCCAGTACTTC
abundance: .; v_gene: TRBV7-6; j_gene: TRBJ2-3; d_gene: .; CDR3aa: CASSPNGVSTDTQYF; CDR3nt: TGTGCCAGCAGCCCGAACGGGGTTAGCACAGATACGCAGTATTTT
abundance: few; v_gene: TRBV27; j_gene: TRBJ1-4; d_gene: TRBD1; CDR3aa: CASSRQGNGREKLFF; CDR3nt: TGTGCCAGCAGCCGACAGGGGAACGGGCGGGAAAAACTGTTTTTT
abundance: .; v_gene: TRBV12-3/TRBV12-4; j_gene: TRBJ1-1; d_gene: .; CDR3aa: CASSSPDWGGDTEAFF; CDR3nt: TGTGCCAGCAGTTCACCTGATTGGGGAGGTGACACTGAAGCTTTCTTT
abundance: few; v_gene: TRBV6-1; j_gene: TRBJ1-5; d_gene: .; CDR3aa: CASSEGTYYSNQPQHF; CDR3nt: TGTGCCAGCAGTGAAGGGACATATTATAGCAATCAGCCCCAGCATTTT
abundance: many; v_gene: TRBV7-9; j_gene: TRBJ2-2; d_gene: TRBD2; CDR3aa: CASSSGLAVNTGELFF; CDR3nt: TGTGCCAGCAGCTCCGGACTAGCGGTGAACACCGGGGAGCTGTTTTTT
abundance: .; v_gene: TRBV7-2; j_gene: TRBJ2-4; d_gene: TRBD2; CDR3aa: CASNSGGPSQYF; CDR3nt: TGTGCCAGCAACTCGGGAGGGCCAAGTCAGTACTTC
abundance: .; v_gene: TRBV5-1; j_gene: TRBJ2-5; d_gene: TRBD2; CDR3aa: CASSLTSGAKTQYF; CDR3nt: TGCGCCAGCAGCTTGACTAGCGGAGCCAAGACCCAGTACTTC
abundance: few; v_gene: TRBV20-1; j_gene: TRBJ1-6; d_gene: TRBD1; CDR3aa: CSAMDRDSYNSPLHF; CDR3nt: TGCAGTGCTATGGACAGGGACTCCTATAATTCACCCCTCCACTTT
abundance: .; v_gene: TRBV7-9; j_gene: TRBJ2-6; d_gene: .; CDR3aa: CASSLLHVSSGANVLTF; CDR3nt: TGTGCCAGCAGCTTACTGCACGTCAGCTCTGGGGCCAACGTCCTGACTTTC
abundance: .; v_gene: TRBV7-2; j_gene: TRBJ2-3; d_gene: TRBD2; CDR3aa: CASSLEREGYTQYF; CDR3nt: TGTGCCAGCAGCTTAGAACGGGAGGGGTATACGCAGTATTTT